The source of this T cell receptor (beta chain) is a study of blood T cell repertoires in COVID-19. The overall study: Acute and convalescent COVID-19 specimens originated in the United States, Italy and Spain.

The CDR3 is 13 residues long. Trimming at V came to 0 bases and at J to 7 bases, leaving 0 bases not matched to a gene. From germline, CDR1 is SGHDT and CDR2 YYEEEE. Study processing details: Nucleated cell number was recorded as an estimate derived from reference gene primer amplification. The assay was immunoSEQ multiplex PCR, and TCRdb's table has in-frame clones only and misses some. V and J calls and clone size are those listed in that table; D and trimming were worked out from the DNA. The sample comprises under 500,000 clones, approximately 90% of which are singletons, and roughly 4% rests with the top ten.

The sequencing input was peripheral blood. The V and J genes are TRBV5-6 and TRBJ1-3; 8 nucleotides agree with TRBD1. This clonotype was obtained from a young woman with acute or convalescent COVID-19. CDR3 loop: CASSLGQGNTIYF. The CDR3 nucleotides read TGTGCCAGCAGCTTGGGACAGGGGAACACCATATATTTT.